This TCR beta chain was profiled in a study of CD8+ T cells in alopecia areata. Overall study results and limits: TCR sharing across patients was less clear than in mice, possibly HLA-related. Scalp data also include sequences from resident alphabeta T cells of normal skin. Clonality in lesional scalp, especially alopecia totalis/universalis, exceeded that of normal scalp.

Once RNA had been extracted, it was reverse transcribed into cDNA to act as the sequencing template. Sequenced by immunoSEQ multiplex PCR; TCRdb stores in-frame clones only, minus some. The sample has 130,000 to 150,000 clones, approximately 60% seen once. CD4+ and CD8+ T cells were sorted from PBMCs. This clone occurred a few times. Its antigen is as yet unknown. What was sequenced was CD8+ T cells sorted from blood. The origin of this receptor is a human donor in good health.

CDR3 sequence: CSFPWGTEAFF. In nucleotides, the CDR3 is TGCAGCTTCCCGTGGGGCACTGAAGCTTTCTTT. The gene calls are TRBV29-1 and TRBJ1-1; no definite D call. This CDR3 is built from 11 residues. CDR1 is SQVTM, CDR2 ANQGSEA, per germline. V lost 8 bases to trimming and J lost 4 bases, with 11 bases between them.